A single sample is the source of the 22 T cell receptor beta chains below, sequenced in a study of blood T cell repertoires in COVID-19. The assay was immunoSEQ multiplex PCR, and TCRdb's table has in-frame clones only and misses some. The data contain under 200,000 clones, approximately 84% of them seen just once; the ten biggest clones take up under 3.5%. The sample consisted of peripheral blood. The receptors were gathered from a woman of 80 years or more with COVID-19, enrolled during active disease.

This clone appeared a single time. The genes are TRBV12-5 and TRBJ1-4; 8 nucleotides agree with TRBD1. The germline CDR1 and CDR2 sequences are LGHNT and FRNRAP. This CDR3 has 13 amino acids. Trimming removed 8 bases from V and 14 bases from J; junction bases left unmatched: 13. The DNA for the CDR3 is TGTGCTAGTAGCGAGGGGACAGGCGGGTATCTGTTTTTT. This gives the protein CASSEGTGGYLFF.

V and J are TRBV6-6 and TRBJ2-1; the D gene is possibly TRBD2 (6 bases). The CDR3 is 13 amino acids. Germline lookup yields CDR1 MNHNY and CDR2 SVGAGI (reference sequence). Deletions cut 6 bases from V and 5 bases from J, with 11 bases between. The CDR3 coding sequence is TGTGCCAGCAGGATGGGGGGACACAATGAGCAGTTCTTC. Translating it yields CASRMGGHNEQFF.

The chain combines TRBV7-2 with TRBJ2-7; the D is unclear. Germline CDR1 reads SGHTA; CDR2 reads FQGNSA. V dropped 5 bases and J dropped 5 bases, with 13 bases sitting between them. This CDR3 spans 13 amino acids. Written as DNA, the CDR3 is TGTGCCAGCAGCCTAAGGAGAATGGACGAGCAGTACTTC. Amino acids: CASSLRRMDEQYF.

The chain joins TRBV11-2 to TRBJ2-5; 7 bases align to TRBD1. Germline V lookup: CDR1 SGHAT, CDR2 FQNNGV. The V gene end was trimmed by 6 bases and the J gene end by 1 base; junction bases not matched to a gene: 5. The CDR3 consists of 14 residues. The CDR3 protein is CASSYGQVQETQYF. The CDR3 DNA reads TGTGCCAGCAGTTACGGACAGGTCCAAGAGACCCAGTACTTC.

The CDR3 nucleotides read TGTGCCAGCTCACCACGACAGGGGAACACTGAAGCTTTCTTT. Its protein product is CASSPRQGNTEAFF. The V gene is TRBV18, the J gene TRBJ1-1; 7 bases align to TRBD1. V shed 1 base, J shed 1 base, and the junction held 0 bases outside the gene matches. Germline loops: CDR1 KGHSH, CDR2 LQKENI. The length of the CDR3 is 14 residues.

The chain is built from TRBV19 and TRBJ2-4, with D possibly matching TRBD1 (6 bases). This CDR3 has 15 residues. V lost 4 bases and J 8 bases, leaving 18 bases between the germline ends. The germline V gene encodes CDR1 LNHDA and CDR2 SQIVND (reference sequence). This CDR3 is CASSTWTDPLDIQYF. CDR3 DNA sequence: TGTGCCAGTAGTACCTGGACAGACCCTTTGGACATTCAGTACTTC.

The chain joins TRBV18 to TRBJ1-2; D is unresolved. The CDR3 is made up of 13 amino acids. CDR1 is KGHSH and CDR2 is LQKENI in the germline V gene. V lost 2 bases, J lost 7 bases, and 11 bases lay in between. The CDR3 coding sequence is TGTGCCAGCTCACCAGGCCGGGGTGCTGGCTACACCTTC. This gives the protein CASSPGRGAGYTF.

The chain carries TRBV27 and TRBJ2-1; tentatively, D is TRBD1 (6 bases). Trimming took off 6 bases at V and 3 bases at J, with 21 bases between the two ends. CDR3 length: 17 residues. Germline values: CDR1 MNHEY, CDR2 SMNVEV (reference sequence). The CDR3 protein is CASRPLFIRTDYNEQFF. The CDR3 bases are TGTGCCAGCAGACCTCTTTTTATTCGGACAGACTACAATGAGCAGTTCTTC.

The chain is built from TRBV5-1 and TRBJ2-1; the D gene is possibly TRBD2 (6 bases). Germline V gene sequence: CDR1 SGHRS, CDR2 YFSETQ. This CDR3 is 13 amino acids long. V gave up 4 bases and J gave up 7 bases, with 12 bases separating them. CDR3: CASSLGLANEQFF. The DNA of the CDR3 is TGCGCCAGCAGCCTGGGACTGGCGAATGAGCAGTTCTTC.

The sample holds a few counts of this clone. The chain joins TRBV5-1 to TRBJ2-6; no firm D call. Germline CDR1 SGHRS, CDR2 YFSETQ. V was shortened by 0 bases and J by 0 bases, with 10 bases between the two germline ends. This CDR3 spans 17 amino acids. In DNA form, the CDR3 reads TGCGCCAGCAGCTTGGAATCGCATAGCTCTGGGGCCAACGTCCTGACTTTC. It specifies CASSLESHSSGANVLTF.

This chain connects TRBV9 to TRBJ1-4; the match to TRBD1 covers 10 bases. Per germline, CDR1 SGDLS and CDR2 YYNGEE. V was clipped by 4 bases and J by 0 bases; unmatched bases: 12. The length of the CDR3 is 19 residues. CDR3 DNA: TGTGCCAGCAGCTTTCGACCCGGGACAGGGGTGGCAACTAATGAAAAACTGTTTTTT. Translation: CASSFRPGTGVATNEKLFF.

The gene calls are TRBV19 and TRBJ1-5, with D uncertain. The CDR3 is 14 residues long. Trimming removed 7 bases from V and 0 bases from J, with 10 bases in between. CDR1 is LNHDA and CDR2 is SQIVND in the germline V gene (reference sequence). In nucleotides, the CDR3 is TGTGCCAGTACCAGATTGAATAGCAATCAGCCCCAGCATTTT. This codes for CASTRLNSNQPQHF.

The V and J genes are TRBV30 and TRBJ2-1; TRBD2 agrees at 7 bases. The CDR3 covers 17 residues. V shed 0 bases, J shed 8 bases, and the junction held 16 bases outside the gene matches. The germline V gene has CDR1 GTSNPN and CDR2 SVGIG (reference sequence). The CDR3 spells CAWSVGLWREFWDEQFF. In nucleotides, the CDR3 is TGTGCCTGGAGTGTAGGGCTCTGGCGGGAGTTTTGGGATGAGCAGTTCTTC.

The chain couples TRBV19 to TRBJ1-3; perhaps TRBD1 as D (5 bases). Deletions cut 2 bases from V and 2 bases from J, with 7 bases between. Per germline, CDR1 LNHDA and CDR2 SQIVND (reference sequence). The CDR3 loop spans 14 amino acids. The CDR3: CASSIWGAGNTIYF. CDR3 nucleotide sequence: TGTGCCAGTAGTATATGGGGGGCTGGAAACACCATATATTTT.

As DNA, the CDR3 is TGTGCCAGCAGCCTAGTACAAGGCCCGGGGGGTACGCAGTATTTT. It encodes CASSLVQGPGGTQYF. The chain has TRBV7-3 and TRBJ2-3, with 7 nucleotides matching TRBD2. Germline CDR1 is SGHTA and CDR2 is FQGTGA. There are 15 residues in the CDR3. The V segment lost 5 bases and the J segment 8 bases; nucleotides outside the gene matches: 13.

The J gene is TRBJ2-7, the V gene TRBV5-1, with 8 bases that match TRBD2. The germline V gene encodes CDR1 SGHRS and CDR2 YFSETQ. The CDR3 has 17 amino acids. The J segment lost 3 bases and the V segment lost 0 bases, leaving 11 bases of the junction unmatched. As DNA, the CDR3 is TGCGCCAGCAGCTTGGAAGGATCCGCGGGGGGATTCTACGAGCAGTACTTC. It is translated as CASSLEGSAGGFYEQYF.

The gene calls are TRBV5-6 and TRBJ1-1; 12 positions match TRBD1. CDR1 and CDR2 (germline): SGHDT, YYEEEE. V trimming: 4 bases; J trimming: 3 bases; junction bases outside the gene matches: 10. The CDR3 consists of 17 residues. The CDR3, as DNA: TGTGCCAGCAGCAGGGGACAGGGGGCTTTCTTTGACACTGAAGCTTTCTTT. It is translated as CASSRGQGAFFDTEAFF.

The rearrangement links TRBV19 to TRBJ1-1; perhaps TRBD1 as D (5 bases). This CDR3 has 15 amino acids. The germline V gene has CDR1 LNHDA and CDR2 SQIVND (reference sequence). V lost 3 bases and J 4 bases, leaving 15 bases between the germline ends. For the CDR3, the DNA is TGTGCCAGTAGTATCCCGAGCGGGGGTAGCACTGAAGCTTTCTTT. Translating it yields CASSIPSGGSTEAFF.

This clone came up a few times. The rearrangement links TRBV24-1 to TRBJ2-5, with 8 bases aligning to TRBD2. CDR3 length: 14 amino acids. The V segment lost 10 bases and the J segment 4 bases; nucleotides outside the gene matches: 10. Looked up from germline, CDR1 is KGHDR and CDR2 is SFDVKD. The CDR3 loop is CATAEAGAGETQYF. DNA of the CDR3: TGTGCCACTGCCGAAGCGGGGGCGGGAGAGACCCAGTACTTC.

There are a few counts of this clone. The chain has TRBV4-1 and TRBJ1-2; TRBD1 matches 7 bases. V was clipped by 3 bases and J by 8 bases; unmatched bases: 9. Looked up from germline, CDR1 is MGHRA and CDR2 is YSYEKL. The CDR3 contains 14 residues. CDR3 bases: TGCGCCAGCAGCCAGGGACAGACCCTAAGGGGCTACACCTTC. Translated, it gives CASSQGQTLRGYTF.

The CDR3 is CASSQGGGQDSSPLHF. The CDR3 bases are TGCGCCAGCAGCCAAGGGGGGGGGCAGGACTCGTCACCCCTCCACTTT. The rearrangement links TRBV4-3 to TRBJ1-6, with a tentative D call TRBD1 (6 bases). The length of the CDR3 is 16 residues. Trimming took off 1 base at V and 10 bases at J, with 17 bases between the two ends. Germline CDR1 is LGHNA and CDR2 is YSLEER.

The V call is TRBV7-9, the J call TRBJ1-6; unclear D gene. V shed 1 base and J shed 3 bases, with 13 bases lying between them. Per germline, CDR1 SEHNR and CDR2 FQNEAQ (reference sequence). The CDR3 runs to 17 residues. The chain's CDR3 is CASSLGLAADYNSPLHF. CDR3 nucleotide sequence: TGTGCCAGCAGCTTAGGCCTTGCAGCGGACTATAATTCACCCCTCCACTTT.